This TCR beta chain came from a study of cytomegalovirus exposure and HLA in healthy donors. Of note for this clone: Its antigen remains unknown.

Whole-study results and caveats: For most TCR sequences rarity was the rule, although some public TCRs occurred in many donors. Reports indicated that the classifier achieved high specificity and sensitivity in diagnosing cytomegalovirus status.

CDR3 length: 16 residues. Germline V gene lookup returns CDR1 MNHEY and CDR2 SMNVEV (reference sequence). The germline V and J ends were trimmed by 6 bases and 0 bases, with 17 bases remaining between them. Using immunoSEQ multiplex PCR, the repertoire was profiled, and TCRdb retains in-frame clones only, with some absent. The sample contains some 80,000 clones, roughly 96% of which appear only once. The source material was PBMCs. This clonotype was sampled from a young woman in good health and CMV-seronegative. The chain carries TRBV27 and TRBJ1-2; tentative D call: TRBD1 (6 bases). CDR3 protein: CASSSLSDRSNYGYTF. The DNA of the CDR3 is TGTGCCAGCAGCTCTCTATCCGACAGGTCTAACTATGGCTACACCTTC.